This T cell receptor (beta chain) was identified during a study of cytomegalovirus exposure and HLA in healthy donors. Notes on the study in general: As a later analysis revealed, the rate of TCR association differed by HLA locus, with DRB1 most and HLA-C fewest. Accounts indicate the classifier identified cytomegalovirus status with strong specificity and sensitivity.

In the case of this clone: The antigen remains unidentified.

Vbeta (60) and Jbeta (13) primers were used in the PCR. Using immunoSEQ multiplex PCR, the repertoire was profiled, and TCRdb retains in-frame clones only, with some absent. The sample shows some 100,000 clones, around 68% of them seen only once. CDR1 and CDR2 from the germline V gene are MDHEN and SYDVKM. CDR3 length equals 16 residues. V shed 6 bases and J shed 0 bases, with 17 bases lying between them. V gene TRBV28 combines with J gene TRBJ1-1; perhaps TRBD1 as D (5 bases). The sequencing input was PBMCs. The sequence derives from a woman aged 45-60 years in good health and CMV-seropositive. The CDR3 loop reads CASSRRSRVVNTEAFF. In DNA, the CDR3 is TGTGCCAGCAGCCGACGGAGCAGGGTCGTGAACACTGAAGCTTTCTTT. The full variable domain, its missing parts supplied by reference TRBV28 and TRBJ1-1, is DVKVTQSSRYLVKRTGEKVFLECVQDMDHENMFWYRQDPGLGLRLIYFSYDVKMKEKGDIPEGYSVSREKKERFSLILESASTNQTSMYLCASSRRSRVVNTEAFFGQGTRLTVV.